Listed below are T cell receptor beta chains from one sample, sequenced in a study of kidney transplant recipient with SARS-CoV-2 infection. TCRdb recomputed calls from the reads with MiXCR, one row per CDR3 protein. Of 200,000 to 300,000 distinct CDR3 sequences listed, around 30% are singletons. This specimen was a blood sample, taken at baseline and between days 110 and 120 from a kidney transplant recipient. The source is a young adult male patient who had COVID-19 and was a kidney transplant recipient. A subset of T cells may come from the graft donor. Each CDR3 is given with its conserved first and last residue. Fields, in order: J gene, D gene, CDR3 length, V gene, CDR3 protein. A D gene is named only where the DNA matches it firmly.

TRBJ1-4 TRBD1 15 TRBV9 CASNASGTENEKLFF
TRBJ2-3 . 13 TRBV19 CASSNRVSDTQYF
TRBJ1-1 TRBD1 16 TRBV6-5 CASRDSGGWINTEAFF
TRBJ2-2 . 15 TRBV14 CASSQDTVYTGELFF
TRBJ1-4 TRBD1 18 TRBV25-1 CASSAIQRGTGGFVKLFF
TRBJ2-1 . 11 TRBV3-2 CASSQGDEQFF
TRBJ1-6 . 16 TRBV10-2 CASSAGDLSHNSPLHF
TRBJ1-2 . 14 TRBV15 CATSRDSLGTGYTF
TRBJ2-3 TRBD2 18 TRBV3-1 CASSQDGSGRRWTDTQYF
TRBJ1-2 . 13 TRBV27 CASSWGSNYGHTF
TRBJ2-5 TRBD1 12 TRBV30 CAWGQGMETQYF
TRBJ2-2 . 13 TRBV7-9 CASNDGVTGELFF
TRBJ2-7 . 12 TRBV2 CASKRSSYEQYF
TRBJ2-1 TRBD2 14 TRBV20-1 CSAKGLADHNEQFF
TRBJ1-2 . 17 TRBV7-7 CASSHKFKCRKTYGYTF
TRBJ1-2 TRBD1 12 TRBV2 CASRLVRDREYF
TRBJ1-2 . 16 TRBV5-1 CASKGRSVRKTYGYTF
TRBJ2-2 . 18 TRBV4-3 CASSQELVRQINTGELFF
TRBJ2-1 . 15 TRBV5-1 CASSSDLSSYNEQFF
TRBJ2-3 TRBD2 17 TRBV7-6 CASSFPRLAGGTDTQYF
TRBJ2-3 . 13 TRBV19 CASSKEGLLAQYF
TRBJ1-2 . 17 TRBV6-1 CASSQQDSMRKTYGYTF
TRBJ1-1 TRBD1 14 TRBV7-2 CASSLGQGFTEAFF
TRBJ1-2 . 17 TRBV23-1 CASSLKPLRRKTYGYTF
TRBJ2-2 TRBD1 15 TRBV12-3/TRBV12-4 CASLTGTGGTGELFF
TRBJ1-2 . 17 TRBV15 CATSDQRRCGKTYGYTF
TRBJ1-2 . 17 TRBV11-3 CASSRLIDLGKTYGYTF
TRBJ1-1 . 13 TRBV12-3/TRBV12-4 CASILTGGSEAFF
TRBJ2-1 . 14 TRBV11-1 CASSTYWDFYEQFF
TRBJ1-2 . 16 TRBV5-1 CASRPVSVRKTYGYTF
TRBJ1-2 . 17 TRBV7-6 CASSRTRESRKTYGYTF
TRBJ1-2 . 16 TRBV5-5 CASSVYVSRKTYGYTF
TRBJ2-5 TRBD1 18 TRBV27 CASSLSGTGGVFGETQYF
TRBJ2-3 TRBD2 15 TRBV28 CASQSGGGRANTQYF
TRBJ2-5 . 11 TRBV29-1 CSVGKQETQYF
TRBJ1-1 . 15 TRBV6-2/TRBV6-3 CASSPLTGAYTEAFF
TRBJ1-5 TRBD1 16 TRBV15 CATSRAEGGAGQPQHF
TRBJ2-6 TRBD1 17 TRBV11-3 CASSPPTGDPGANVLTF
TRBJ1-5 . 14 TRBV6-9 CASSLPGANQPQHF
TRBJ2-5 TRBD2 14 TRBV20-1 CSALTSGGAETQYF
TRBJ1-2 . 17 TRBV7-1 CAGSYRHHEGKTYGYTF
TRBJ2-3 . 17 TRBV21-1 CASRHEVATVMQDKQYF
TRBJ2-7 . 13 TRBV9 CASSVTKAYEQYF
TRBJ2-2 TRBD1 14 TRBV2 CASRTGYDTGELFF
TRBJ2-5 . 14 TRBV3-2 CASSLGLAGETQYF
TRBJ2-1 . 12 TRBV24-1 CATSEQYNEQFF
TRBJ2-7 . 15 TRBV5-1 CASQPKTFSSYEQYF
TRBJ2-7 TRBD2 18 TRBV28 CASSFPSGDSGMIYEQYF
TRBJ1-5 . 13 TRBV10-1 CASSESRYQPQHF
TRBJ2-7 . 13 TRBV19 CASSGADSYEQYF
TRBJ2-2 TRBD2 15 TRBV3-1 CASSRTSGYTGELFF
TRBJ1-1 . 14 TRBV27 CASRSTALNTEAFF
TRBJ2-5 . 15 TRBV6-5 CASSAQGGGQETQYF
TRBJ2-5 . 14 TRBV7-2 CASSLEGFQETQYF
TRBJ2-6 . 19 TRBV10-1 CASSESHKIAQSRANVLTF
TRBJ1-2 . 16 TRBV5-4 CASGPVVPGKTYGYTF